This T cell receptor beta chain is drawn from a study of cytomegalovirus exposure and HLA in healthy donors. As regards this clone: Its antigen is undetermined.

CDR3 length: 16 amino acids. Trimming pared 4 bases from V and 7 bases from J, leaving 19 bases between. Germline V lookup: CDR1 MNHNY, CDR2 SVGAGI (reference sequence). Both 60 Vbeta primers and 13 Jbeta primers went into the PCR. Only in-frame clones appear in the TCRdb table, and some are missing; sequencing was by immunoSEQ multiplex PCR. This sample has roughly 100,000 clones; about 80% occur once, and the top ten carry 3% to 4%. Donors had nominal health at sampling but likely had unrecorded immune exposures. Whole-study results and caveats: It was assumed in the presence/absence analyses that sequencing depth was roughly uniform across donors. In a later analysis, CMV-associated beta chains were mostly HLA-associated, it appeared. Immune exposure information available was restricted to CMV serostatus.

The receptor's source is a female donor in good health and CMV-seropositive. The chain combines TRBV6-6 with TRBJ1-4; maybe TRBD1 (5 bases). The sequencing input was PBMCs. The CDR3 bases are TGTGCCAGCAGTTCGAAGGAGGGGTTAATATTTGAAAAACTGTTTTTT. Translation gives CASSSKEGLIFEKLFF.